This entry is about one T cell receptor beta chain. Here immunoSEQ multiplex PCR was the method, and the copy in TCRdb shows in-frame clones only, minus some. The data show under 200,000 clones, around 95% seen once. The sample originates from a study of control samples from healthy donors and cancer patients. CDR1 is LGHNA, CDR2 YSLEER, per germline. CDR3 size: 16 residues. Between the trimmed V and J ends, which lost 4 bases and 4 bases, there was a span of 20 bases. The receptor was isolated from an older woman in good health. Source material: blood. The V gene is TRBV4-3, the J gene TRBJ2-7; TRBD1 or TRBD2 may be the D gene (6 bases each). The CDR3 DNA follows: TGCGCCAGCAGCCGAGACCAGGGGCAGGGGAGGTACGAGCAGTACTTC. It codes for CASSRDQGQGRYEQYF.